This is a list of T cell receptor beta chains from one sample in a study of Graves' ophthalmopathy and Graves' hyperthyroidism. TCRdb fed the multiplex PCR reads into MiXCR, producing one record per CDR3 protein. Counted here are hundreds of thousands of distinct CDR3 sequences, just over 40% occurring once; the ten biggest clones make up more than 2.5%. Sequencing used peripheral blood. The receptor set was obtained from an adult man with Graves' ophthalmopathy. CDR3s include the opening cysteine and the closing phenylalanine or tryptophan. Fields, in order: J gene, V gene, D gene, clone size, CDR3 protein, CDR3 DNA. The D gene is left open where the match is weak. For some rows the clone size is stated as once, few or many, or as a class when expanded; others skip it.

J: TRBJ2-7; V: TRBV6-5; D: -; size: many; CDR3: CASSYVGGYEQYF; DNA: TGTGCCAGCAGTTACGTAGGCGGCTACGAGCAGTACTTC
J: TRBJ1-3; V: TRBV6-6; D: -; size: few; CDR3: CASSYSPSGNTIYF; DNA: TGTGCCAGCAGTTACTCACCTTCTGGAAACACCATATATTTT
J: TRBJ2-7; V: TRBV2; D: -; size: -; CDR3: CASSPRGTCEQYF; DNA: TGTGCCAGCAGCCCTCGGGGGACCTGCGAGCAGTACTTC
J: TRBJ1-6; V: TRBV4-3; D: -; size: many; CDR3: CASSQDRVASPLHF; DNA: TGCGCCAGCAGCCAAGACAGGGTTGCGTCACCCCTCCACTTT
J: TRBJ1-2; V: TRBV10-3; D: -; size: many; CDR3: CAISAEPPRTGGYTF; DNA: TGTGCCATCAGTGCGGAGCCGCCACGTACGGGAGGCTACACCTTC
J: TRBJ1-1; V: TRBV9; D: -; size: -; CDR3: CASSLPGHLNTEAFF; DNA: TGTGCCAGCAGCTTACCGGGACACTTGAACACTGAAGCTTTCTTT
J: TRBJ2-7; V: TRBV15; D: -; size: -; CDR3: CATSSPRPSYEQYF; DNA: TGTGCCACCAGCAGCCCCAGACCGTCCTACGAGCAGTACTTC
J: TRBJ1-5; V: TRBV19; D: TRBD1; size: -; CDR3: CASRRDREGQPQHF; DNA: TGTGCCAGTAGGCGAGACAGGGAGGGTCAGCCCCAGCATTTT
J: TRBJ1-1; V: TRBV5-6; D: -; size: few; CDR3: CASSFTSLDTEAFF; DNA: TGTGCCAGCAGTTTCACCTCTTTGGACACTGAAGCTTTCTTT
J: TRBJ2-2; V: TRBV4-3; D: -; size: few; CDR3: CASSQGALGSGELFF; DNA: TGCGCCAGCAGCCAAGGCGCGTTAGGGTCCGGGGAGCTGTTTTTT
J: TRBJ2-6; V: TRBV15; D: -; size: -; CDR3: CASTRNVHSGANVLTF; DNA: TGTGCCAGCACCCGAAACGTACATTCTGGGGCCAACGTCCTGACTTTC